The 26 T cell receptor beta chains below were found in one sample sequenced in a study of shared clonotypes between healthy human individuals. Naive CD8 cells, CD45RO-negative and positively selected for CCR7, excluded terminally differentiated effector memory CD45RA+ cells. TCRdb's table, derived via immunoSEQ multiplex PCR, lists solely in-frame clones and lacks some. The data contain around 640,000 clones, roughly 95% of them singletons. Sequencing was carried out using naive CD8+ T cells sorted from blood. These receptors came from a woman in her 30s in good health.

The rearrangement uses TRBV29-1 and TRBJ2-1, with a weak D call TRBD1 (5 bases). Per germline, CDR1 SQVTM and CDR2 ANQGSEA. This CDR3 is built from 14 residues. V lost 5 bases and J 3 bases, leaving 14 bases between the germline ends. For the CDR3, the DNA is TGCAGCGTTCAGGGTTCAATGAACTACAATGAGCAGTTCTTC. This gives the protein CSVQGSMNYNEQFF.

This clone occurred once. The gene calls are TRBV4-1 and TRBJ2-1; 7 bases align to TRBD2. V was clipped by 3 bases and J by 2 bases; unmatched bases: 10. Germline CDR1 and CDR2: MGHRA and YSYEKL. The CDR3 runs 17 residues. The CDR3 is CASSQYSGGSTYNEQFF. In nucleotides, the CDR3 is TGCGCCAGCAGCCAGTACAGTGGCGGGAGCACCTACAATGAGCAGTTCTTC.

This rearrangement joins TRBV28 to TRBJ1-4, with D hard to call. Germline V gives CDR1 MDHEN, CDR2 SYDVKM. The CDR3 is 15 amino acids. V shed 7 bases and J shed 5 bases, with 17 bases lying between them. The CDR3 loop reads CASKLKTRLNEKLFF. The CDR3 DNA is TGTGCCAGCAAATTAAAGACCAGACTCAATGAAAAACTGTTTTTT.

The V call is TRBV7-9, the J call TRBJ2-7; 9 bases are shared with TRBD1. CDR1 and CDR2 (germline): SEHNR, FQNEAQ (reference sequence). The trim removed 6 bases at V and 4 bases at J, leaving 10 bases unmatched. The CDR3 length is 15 residues. CDR3 residues: CASSVPTGGQYEQYF. Written as DNA, the CDR3 is TGTGCCAGCAGTGTACCCACAGGGGGCCAGTACGAGCAGTACTTC.

This chain links TRBV5-1 with TRBJ1-4; 8 bases line up with TRBD1. The length of the CDR3 is 14 residues. Trimming cost V 2 bases and J 5 bases; bases outside gene matches: 2. Per the germline V gene, CDR1 is SGHRS and CDR2 is YFSETQ. The CDR3 coding sequence is TGCGCCAGCAGCTTTCAGGGGGCAAATGAAAAACTGTTTTTT. Its translation: CASSFQGANEKLFF.

The rearrangement uses TRBV29-1 and TRBJ2-1; D remains unclear. Germline CDR1 and CDR2: SQVTM and ANQGSEA. With 4 bases removed from V and 0 bases from J, the gap between germline ends came to 13 bases. CDR3 size: 15 residues. This CDR3 is CSVAGEARSYNEQFF. Here the CDR3 DNA reads TGCAGCGTTGCTGGGGAAGCACGCTCCTACAATGAGCAGTTCTTC.

CDR3 DNA: TGTGCCAGCAGCCATTGTTGGATTTGTGGGTGGGGAAGGTACAATGAGCAGTTCTTC. Protein product: CASSHCWICGWGRYNEQFF. This chain links TRBV14 with TRBJ2-1; D gene uncertain. Germline V lookup: CDR1 SGHDN, CDR2 FVKESK. The CDR3 extends over 19 amino acids. V shed 3 bases and J shed 4 bases, with 25 bases lying between them.

The chain carries TRBV5-5 and TRBJ2-1, with D tentatively TRBD2 (5 bases). Trimming shortened V by 2 bases and J by 6 bases, and 12 bases separated the two germline ends. The CDR3 is made up of 14 amino acids. Germline CDR1 is SGHKS and CDR2 is YYEKEE (reference sequence). The CDR3 DNA follows: TGTGCCAGCAGCTTCGTCGGGGTTATCAATGAGCAGTTCTTC. This encodes CASSFVGVINEQFF.

This clone is a singleton in its sample. This sample includes further DNA sequences coding for the same CDR3. V and J are TRBV9 and TRBJ2-7; TRBD1 aligns across 8 bases. In germline, CDR1 is SGDLS, CDR2 YYNGEE. Losses at the gene ends were 2 bases for V and 3 bases for J; bases not matched to a gene: 4. The CDR3 has 14 amino acids. CDR3 coding DNA: TGTGCCAGCAGCGTTGGGGACAGGAACTACGAGCAGTACTTC. Amino acid sequence: CASSVGDRNYEQYF. The full variable domain, its missing parts supplied by reference TRBV9 and TRBJ2-7, is DSGVTQTPKHLITATGQRVTLRCSPRSGDLSVYWYQQSLDQGLQFLIQYYNGEERAKGNILERFSAQQFPDLHSELNLSSLELGDSALYFCASSVGDRNYEQYFGPGTRLTVT.

The chain carries TRBV7-6 and TRBJ2-7; D is unclear. The germline gives CDR1 SGHVS, CDR2 FNYEAQ. This CDR3 has 14 residues. V was pared by 1 base and J by 5 bases, with 12 bases between. DNA for the CDR3: TGTGCCAGCAGCTTAGAACAATGGGGTCACGAGCAGTACTTC. Translated: CASSLEQWGHEQYF.

The chain is built from TRBV5-6 and TRBJ2-7, with 7 nucleotides matching TRBD2. Germline V lookup: CDR1 SGHDT, CDR2 YYEEEE. The CDR3 contains 14 residues. The junction had 2 bases not matched to a gene; V was cut back by 2 bases and J by 0 bases. CDR3 sequence (DNA): TGTGCCAGCAGCTTAAGCGGGATCTCCTACGAGCAGTACTTC. Encoded protein: CASSLSGISYEQYF. Full variable domain (outside the CDR3, taken from reference TRBV5-6 and TRBJ2-7): DAGVTQSPTHLIKTRGQQVTLRCSPKSGHDTVSWYQQALGQGPQFIFQYYEEEERQRGNFPDRFSGHQFPNYSSELNVNALLLGDSALYLCASSLSGISYEQYFGPGTRLTVT.

This chain uses TRBV2 with TRBJ2-7; 11 nucleotides align to TRBD2. From germline, CDR1 is SNHLY and CDR2 FYNNEI. With 9 bases clipped from V and 4 bases from J, the junction kept 14 bases outside the gene matches. This CDR3 has 16 residues. The CDR3 sequence: CASFNLGTSGMYEQYF. CDR3 bases: TGTGCCAGTTTTAACCTAGGGACTAGCGGCATGTACGAGCAGTACTTC.

The rearrangement joins TRBV28 to TRBJ2-7; no firm D call. Trimming took off 3 bases at V and 0 bases at J, with 3 bases between the two ends. Germline lookup yields CDR1 MDHEN and CDR2 SYDVKM. The CDR3 covers 12 residues. The CDR3 nucleotides read TGTGCCAGCAGTTTCGACTCCTACGAGCAGTACTTC. Protein: CASSFDSYEQYF.

The rearrangement links TRBV4-1 to TRBJ2-7; 13 bases map to TRBD2. CDR1 and CDR2 from the germline V gene are MGHRA and YSYEKL. V shed 3 bases and J 5 bases; nucleotides not matched to a gene: 7. The CDR3 runs to 16 residues. CDR3 region: CASSQGLAGPLDEQYF. The CDR3 bases are TGCGCCAGCAGCCAGGGACTAGCGGGGCCGCTGGACGAGCAGTACTTC.

CDR3 nucleotide sequence: TGTGCCAGCAGTAGTAGGGGTGGTGGCACTGAAGCTTTCTTT. It codes for CASSSRGGGTEAFF. This chain links TRBV2 with TRBJ1-1; maybe TRBD1 (5 bases). Germline loops: CDR1 SNHLY, CDR2 FYNNEI. The CDR3 consists of 14 residues. Trimming stripped 5 bases from V and 4 bases from J, with 14 bases between.

The V and J genes are TRBV19 and TRBJ2-7; D unresolved. V was pared by 8 bases and J by 7 bases, with 18 bases between. CDR1 LNHDA and CDR2 SQIVND come from the germline V gene (reference sequence). The CDR3 consists of 13 residues. The CDR3 protein is CASSDTPVSEQYF. The CDR3 coding sequence is TGTGCCAGTTCCGACACTCCAGTAAGTGAGCAGTACTTC.

The V gene is TRBV28, the J gene TRBJ1-4; no firm D call. This CDR3 is built from 14 residues. The V and J ends lost 3 bases and 7 bases respectively, with 12 bases between them. The germline CDR1 and CDR2 sequences are MDHEN and SYDVKM. Here the CDR3 DNA reads TGTGCCAGCAGTTTGGTCTCGCCAAGTGAAAAACTGTTTTTT. It yields the protein CASSLVSPSEKLFF. Combining the CDR3 with reference TRBV28 and TRBJ1-4 gives the whole variable domain DVKVTQSSRYLVKRTGEKVFLECVQDMDHENMFWYRQDPGLGLRLIYFSYDVKMKEKGDIPEGYSVSREKKERFSLILESASTNQTSMYLCASSLVSPSEKLFFGSGTQLSVL.

This chain joins TRBV4-1 and TRBJ2-1; possible D gene TRBD1, 6 bases. In germline, CDR1 is MGHRA, CDR2 YSYEKL. The CDR3 runs to 14 residues. V was clipped by 4 bases and J by 5 bases, with 12 bases between them. Here the CDR3 DNA reads TGCGCCAGCAGCCCTCGGACAGACAACAATGAGCAGTTCTTC. Encoded protein: CASSPRTDNNEQFF.

The chain employs TRBV27 and TRBJ2-7; 12 nucleotides agree with TRBD2. There are 14 residues in the CDR3. CDR1 and CDR2 from the germline V gene are MNHEY and SMNVEV (reference sequence). V trimming: 5 bases; J trimming: 6 bases; junction bases outside the gene matches: 5. The CDR3 DNA reads as TGTGCCAGCAGTCTAGCGGGAGGGCTAGGCGAGCAGTACTTC. Translated: CASSLAGGLGEQYF.

DNA for the CDR3: TGTGCCAGCAGCCCACAGGGGGCGGGGCAGTACTTC. Translating it yields CASSPQGAGQYF. The chain recombines TRBV7-2 with TRBJ2-7; 9 bases fit TRBD1. The CDR3 runs 12 residues. Germline CDR1 reads SGHTA; CDR2 reads FQGNSA. The J segment lost 9 bases and the V segment lost 5 bases, leaving 5 bases of the junction unmatched.

This sequence joins TRBV7-2 and TRBJ1-5; D call uncertain. Trimming stripped 1 base from V and 2 bases from J, with 9 bases between. Germline V gives CDR1 SGHTA, CDR2 FQGNSA. The CDR3 loop spans 15 amino acids. CDR3 loop: CASSLVLSGNQPQHF. The CDR3 region has the DNA TGTGCCAGCAGCTTAGTCCTGAGCGGCAATCAGCCCCAGCATTTT.

In DNA form, the CDR3 reads TGTGCCAGCAGCACATCTAGCGGGAGTGGGGAGACCCAGTACTTC. Protein: CASSTSSGSGETQYF. The chain combines TRBV11-2 with TRBJ2-5; TRBD2 agrees at 10 bases. The CDR3 runs 15 residues. Trimming took 5 bases from V and 5 from J; bases not matched to a gene: 8. Germline loops: CDR1 SGHAT, CDR2 FQNNGV.

The rearrangement uses TRBV7-2 and TRBJ1-6; D gene unclear. The CDR3 covers 13 residues. Trimming left V 1 base short and J 10 bases short, with 8 bases between. Germline V gene lookup returns CDR1 SGHTA and CDR2 FQGNSA. The CDR3 protein is CASSLVTNSPLHF. The CDR3 bases are TGTGCCAGCAGCTTAGTCACGAACTCACCCCTCCACTTT.

The V call is TRBV27, the J call TRBJ1-2, with D possibly being TRBD1 (6 bases). Trimming removed 6 bases from V and 2 bases from J, with 13 bases in between. The CDR3 has 14 amino acids. Germline V gene data show CDR1 as MNHEY and CDR2 as SMNVEV (reference sequence). CDR3: CASRGAAHNYGYTF. In DNA, the CDR3 is TGTGCCAGCAGGGGGGCAGCCCACAACTATGGCTACACCTTC.

This clone was seen a single time. V usage is TRBV7-2 and J usage is TRBJ2-7, with D unresolved. Germline-derived CDR1 and CDR2 are SGHTA and FQGNSA. Trimming removed 0 bases from V and 1 base from J, with 7 bases in between. CDR3 length equals 14 residues. CDR3 sequence (DNA): TGTGCCAGCAGCTTAGCGCCCGAATCCTACGAGCAGTACTTC. It translates to CASSLAPESYEQYF.

The CDR3 loop is CASSQGISAGYGYTF. CDR3 bases: TGTGCCAGCAGCCAAGGCATTTCCGCAGGCTATGGCTACACCTTC. V is TRBV4-2 and J is TRBJ1-2; the D is unclear. The germline gives CDR1 LGHNA, CDR2 YNFKEQ. Trimming removed 1 base at V and 4 bases at J, with 13 bases between. The length of the CDR3 is 15 residues.